Presented here are 25 T cell receptor beta chains from one specimen sequenced in a study of cytomegalovirus exposure and HLA in healthy donors. The PCR was carried out with 60 Vbeta primers and 13 Jbeta primers. TCRdb keeps only in-frame clones here, not all; method: immunoSEQ multiplex PCR. The table records tens of thousands of clones, approximately 70% of them present only once. The specimen sequenced was PBMCs. The origin of the receptors is a woman aged 40 to 50 in good health and CMV-seropositive.

The table lists this clone with a few counts. This sample includes further DNA sequences coding for the same CDR3. The chain carries TRBV4-3 and TRBJ2-7; D is unclear. The V gene's germline CDR1 is LGHNA and CDR2 YSLEER. The length of the CDR3 is 15 residues. With 0 bases removed from V and 0 bases from J, the gap between germline ends came to 9 bases. CDR3 sequence: CASSQDPGSSYEQYF. CDR3 DNA sequence: TGCGCCAGCAGCCAAGATCCAGGCAGCTCCTACGAGCAGTACTTC.

The V gene is TRBV11-1, the J gene TRBJ2-1; TRBD2 agrees at 13 bases. Trimming took 4 bases from V and 4 from J; bases not matched to a gene: 13. Germline V gives CDR1 SGHAT, CDR2 FQDESV (reference sequence). This CDR3 comprises 19 residues. The DNA of the CDR3 is TGTGCCAGCAGCTCCCCCCGCCAAACTAGCGGGGGGGGGTACAATGAGCAGTTCTTC. This sequence encodes CASSSPRQTSGGGYNEQFF.

The chain uses TRBV5-8 and TRBJ2-7; maybe TRBD1 (6 bases). V shed 4 bases and J shed 7 bases, with 12 bases lying between them. This CDR3 is 12 amino acids long. Germline assignment: CDR1 SGHTS and CDR2 YDEGEE. In DNA form, the CDR3 reads TGTGCCAGCAGCCCTTACAGGGTTGAGCAGTACTTC. Its protein is CASSPYRVEQYF. Supplemented by reference TRBV5-8 and TRBJ2-7, the full variable domain reads EAGVTQSPTHLIKTRGQQATLRCSPISGHTSVYWYQQALGLGLQFLLWYDEGEERNRGNFPPRFSGRQFPNYSSELNVNALELEDSALYLCASSPYRVEQYFGPGTRLTVT.

The CDR3 is CASRRRQFQETQYF. In DNA form, the CDR3 reads TGTGCCAGCAGGAGGAGACAGTTCCAAGAGACCCAGTACTTC. The rearrangement links TRBV5-6 to TRBJ2-5; maybe TRBD1 (5 bases). The CDR3 consists of 14 residues. Trimming took off 5 bases at V and 1 base at J, with 12 bases between the two ends. Looked up from germline, CDR1 is SGHDT and CDR2 is YYEEEE.

CDR3 residues: CASSPGRNNEQFF. The CDR3 coding sequence is TGTGCCAGCTCACCGGGGCGGAACAATGAGCAGTTCTTC. The rearrangement uses TRBV18 and TRBJ2-1; D is possibly TRBD1 (5 bases). This CDR3 contains 13 residues. CDR1 and CDR2 (germline): KGHSH, LQKENI. Trimming left V 3 bases short and J 5 bases short, with 8 bases between. Combining the CDR3 with reference TRBV18 and TRBJ2-1 gives the whole variable domain NAGVMQNPRHLVRRRGQEARLRCSPMKGHSHVYWYRQLPEEGLKFMVYLQKENIIDESGMPKERFSAEFPKEGPSILRIQQVVRGDSAAYFCASSPGRNNEQFFGPGTRLTVL.

The chain joins TRBV7-2 to TRBJ2-3; 11 positions agree with TRBD1. This CDR3 is built from 15 residues. V gave up 5 bases and J gave up 4 bases; unmatched junction bases: 5. Per the germline V gene, CDR1 is SGHTA and CDR2 is FQGNSA. CDR3 sequence reads: CASSMDRGRPDTQYF. DNA of the CDR3: TGTGCCAGCAGCATGGACAGGGGGCGTCCAGATACGCAGTATTTT.

The rearrangement links TRBV7-3 to TRBJ1-2; TRBD1 matches 7 bases. The junction had 0 bases not matched to a gene; V was cut back by 3 bases and J by 2 bases. The CDR3 consists of 13 residues. Germline V lookup: CDR1 SGHTA, CDR2 FQGTGA. The CDR3 coding sequence is TGTGCCAGCAGCTTGGGACAGAACTATGGCTACACCTTC. This translates into CASSLGQNYGYTF.

This chain links TRBV7-6 with TRBJ2-2; D perhaps matches TRBD1 (5 bases). V was trimmed by 0 bases and J by 2 bases, leaving 10 bases between them. The germline gives CDR1 SGHVS, CDR2 FNYEAQ. This CDR3 comprises 16 residues. The CDR3 sequence: CASSLAGRTNTGELFF. The CDR3, as DNA: TGTGCCAGCAGCTTAGCGGGCCGGACAAACACCGGGGAGCTGTTTTTT.

This chain uses TRBV18 with TRBJ1-2; 7 positions agree with TRBD1. V gave up 5 bases and J gave up 4 bases; unmatched junction bases: 4. The CDR3 has 13 residues. CDR1 and CDR2 (germline): KGHSH, LQKENI. The CDR3 region has the DNA TGTGCCAGCTCATCGGACAGGATCTATGGCTACACCTTC. Translating gives CASSSDRIYGYTF.

A few counts support this clone. V gene TRBV6-6 combines with J gene TRBJ1-1; D is undetermined. Germline V gene lookup returns CDR1 MNHNY and CDR2 SVGAGI (reference sequence). V lost 6 bases to trimming and J lost 6 bases, with 8 bases between them. The CDR3 is 11 amino acids. This chain's CDR3 is CASSQLPEAFF. CDR3 in DNA: TGTGCCAGCAGCCAACTCCCTGAAGCTTTCTTT.

The chain is built from TRBV4-1 and TRBJ1-6, with a tentative D call TRBD1 (6 bases). The V end was cut by 1 base, the J end by 10 bases, with 17 bases between. The CDR3 totals 16 residues. Germline V gives CDR1 MGHRA, CDR2 YSYEKL. The DNA of the CDR3 is TGCGCCAGCAGCCAAGGCCAGGACAGAGCTCGGTCACCCCTCCACTTT. It specifies CASSQGQDRARSPLHF.

The chain recombines TRBV2 with TRBJ1-5, with unresolved D. The CDR3 length is 13 residues. V was pared by 6 bases and J by 7 bases, with 13 bases between. Germline V gene lookup returns CDR1 SNHLY and CDR2 FYNNEI. CDR3 sequence (DNA): TGTGCCAGCAGATCCTCCGTAGCACAGCCCCAGCATTTT. This translates into CASRSSVAQPQHF.

In this sample, this clone turned up a few times. The V gene is TRBV7-2, the J gene TRBJ1-2, with 7 bases matching TRBD1. Germline values: CDR1 SGHTA, CDR2 FQGNSA. This CDR3 comprises 14 residues. V lost 1 base to trimming and J lost 4 bases; unmatched junction nucleotides: 3. The CDR3: CASSLETGTYGYTF. CDR3 DNA: TGTGCCAGCAGCTTAGAGACAGGGACCTATGGCTACACCTTC.

A single count supports this clone. The rearrangement links TRBV2 to TRBJ2-2; 9 bases match TRBD1. The CDR3 has 15 residues. V was clipped by 8 bases and J by 6 bases; unmatched bases: 10. The germline gives CDR1 SNHLY, CDR2 FYNNEI. The CDR3 DNA reads TGTGCCAGCTCGGAGGACAGGGGATCCTCCGGGGAGCTGTTTTTT. Residues: CASSEDRGSSGELFF.

This clone came up a few times. The chain carries TRBV28 and TRBJ2-5; 9 bases match TRBD1. TRBJ2-7 explains the end of the DNA better; the J call may be wrong. The length of the CDR3 is 13 residues. Looked up from germline, CDR1 is MDHEN and CDR2 is SYDVKM. The chain's CDR3 is CASSAGQGNEQYF. For the CDR3, the DNA is TGTGCCAGCAGTGCGGGACAGGGTAACGAGCAGTACTTC.

This chain joins TRBV6-5 and TRBJ2-1; the match to TRBD1 covers 9 bases. The CDR3 has 16 residues. Germline V CDR1 and CDR2: MNHEY, SVGAGI. V lost 4 bases and J lost 4; bases outside the gene matches: 8. CDR3 sequence reads: CASSSPPGQGYNEQFF. CDR3 DNA: TGTGCCAGCAGTTCCCCCCCGGGACAGGGATACAATGAGCAGTTCTTC.

The CDR3: CAISESGRGTDTQYF. CDR3 bases: TGTGCCATCAGTGAGTCGGGCAGGGGCACAGATACGCAGTATTTT. The rearrangement links TRBV10-3 to TRBJ2-3; tentative D call: TRBD1 (5 bases). Germline V gene sequence: CDR1 ENHRY, CDR2 SYGVKD. The CDR3 length is 15 residues. The ends were cut back, 0 bases at V and 1 base at J, with 8 bases in the middle.

V gene TRBV7-9 combines with J gene TRBJ2-5; D is perhaps TRBD1 (6 bases). CDR3 length: 15 residues. V was trimmed by 1 base and J by 2 bases, leaving 11 bases between them. Germline V gene data show CDR1 as SEHNR and CDR2 as FQNEAQ (reference sequence). CDR3 DNA: TGTGCCAGCAGCTTAGGAGTAGGGGGTCAAGAGACCCAGTACTTC. This codes for CASSLGVGGQETQYF.

The rearrangement links TRBV5-6 to TRBJ2-1, with TRBD1 matching over 11 bases. Germline V CDR1 and CDR2: SGHDT, YYEEEE. J was trimmed by 4 bases and V by 2 bases; bases with no gene match: 8. The CDR3 covers 17 residues. CDR3 DNA sequence: TGTGCCAGCAGCTTAAAGAGGGGGACAGGGGGTTACAATGAGCAGTTCTTC. Translated, it gives CASSLKRGTGGYNEQFF.

The chain couples TRBV15 to TRBJ1-5; no clear D gene. From germline, CDR1 is LNHNV and CDR2 YYDKDF (reference sequence). The V gene lost 4 bases and the J gene lost 1 base, with 17 bases spanning the gap. The CDR3 length is 17 residues. CDR3: CATSTWKGGRSNQPQHF. DNA of the CDR3: TGTGCCACCAGCACGTGGAAGGGAGGGAGGAGCAATCAGCCCCAGCATTTT.

The chain uses TRBV5-6 and TRBJ1-2, with D possibly being TRBD1 (5 bases). The CDR3 spans 14 residues. V dropped 6 bases and J dropped 4 bases, with 16 bases sitting between them. The V gene's germline CDR1 is SGHDT and CDR2 YYEEEE. In DNA form, the CDR3 reads TGTGCCAGCACCTCCTGGGGCAAGAGCTATGGCTACACCTTC. Translating it yields CASTSWGKSYGYTF.

The rearrangement uses TRBV7-9 and TRBJ1-6; TRBD1 agrees at 7 bases. CDR3 length: 14 amino acids. J gave up 10 bases and V 1 base, and 4 bases lay outside the gene matches. The germline V gene has CDR1 SEHNR and CDR2 FQNEAQ (reference sequence). The CDR3: CASSLGQGDSPLHF. The CDR3, as DNA: TGTGCCAGCAGCTTAGGACAGGGCGACTCACCCCTCCACTTT.

This chain connects TRBV2 to TRBJ1-2; perhaps TRBD1 as D (6 bases). CDR3 length equals 11 residues. Per germline, CDR1 SNHLY and CDR2 FYNNEI. V was pared by 10 bases and J by 8 bases, with 14 bases between. The CDR3 coding sequence is TGTGCCACCGGGCGGGGGCTCGGCTACACCTTC. Translating it yields CATGRGLGYTF.

As DNA, the CDR3 is TGCGCCAGCAGCCAAGATCCCACTAGCGGGGGGGCGGGGTCAGATACGCAGTATTTT. It translates to CASSQDPTSGGAGSDTQYF. V is TRBV4-1 and J is TRBJ2-3; 13 bases map to TRBD2. V lost 0 bases, J lost 4 bases, and 10 bases stayed unmatched. CDR1 MGHRA and CDR2 YSYEKL come from the germline V gene. The CDR3 length is 19 residues.

The chain couples TRBV5-4 to TRBJ2-3; D unresolved. This CDR3 has 14 residues. CDR1 and CDR2 from the germline V gene are SGHNT and YYREEE (reference sequence). V lost 5 bases, J lost 2 bases, and 12 bases lay in between. CDR3 sequence: CASRLTPNTDTQYF. CDR3 DNA sequence: TGTGCCAGCAGACTAACACCTAACACAGATACGCAGTATTTT.